Listed below are T cell receptor beta chains from one sample, sequenced in a study of somatic mutations in cytotoxic T cells in rheumatoid arthritis. Method: immunoSEQ multiplex PCR; TCRdb's copy keeps in-frame clones and lacks some. This table holds 11,000 or so clones, less than 80% found once. Specimen: CD8+ T cells sorted from blood. These receptor sequences come from a man between 65 and 80 years old in good health. CDR3s include the opening cysteine and the closing phenylalanine or tryptophan. A D gene is named only where the DNA matches it firmly. Part of the rows lack a size; the others show once, few, many or a class for expanded clones.

v_gene,d_gene,j_gene,len,abundance,CDR3nt,CDR3aa
TRBV6-4,TRBD2,TRBJ2-1,14,NA,TGTGCCAGCAGTGACTCTGGGGGGGGGAATGAGCAGTTCTTC,CASSDSGGGNEQFF
TRBV27,TRBD2,TRBJ2-3,14,NA,TGTGCCAGCAGGACTAGCGGGGGGGCAGATACGCAGTATTTT,CASRTSGGADTQYF
TRBV11-2,NA,TRBJ1-6,15,once,TGTGCCAGCAGCTTAGACGGCGGACTAAATTCACCCCTCCACTTT,CASSLDGGLNSPLHF
TRBV19,TRBD2,TRBJ2-7,16,NA,TGTGCCAGTAGTATAGATCCGGCGGGGGGAAAATACGAGCAGTACTTC,CASSIDPAGGKYEQYF
TRBV19,NA,TRBJ2-1,14,once,TGTGCCAGTAGTTGGGGGATCCCCTACAATGAGCAGTTCTTC,CASSWGIPYNEQFF
TRBV14,NA,TRBJ2-1,13,NA,TGTGCCAGCAGCCATGGTCGACCCAGCATGCAGTTCTTC,CASSHGRPSMQFF
TRBV27,NA,TRBJ2-1,12,few,TGTGCCAGCAAGGAAGCGGGTGATGAGCAGTTCTTC,CASKEAGDEQFF
TRBV7-8,NA,TRBJ2-3,12,NA,TGTGCCAGCAGGGACAGTGCAGATACGCAGTATTTT,CASRDSADTQYF
TRBV20-1,TRBD1,TRBJ1-1,11,NA,TGCAGTGCTAAACAGGGGGATGAAGCTTTCTTT,CSAKQGDEAFF
TRBV7-9,NA,TRBJ1-5,16,NA,TGTGCCAGCAGCTTAGAGTCGGCAGGGGGCAATCAGCCCCAGCATTTT,CASSLESAGGNQPQHF
TRBV1,NA,TRBJ2-2,14,NA,TGCACCAGCAGCCAAGATGGGATGGCCGGGGAGCTGTTTTTT,CTSSQDGMAGELFF
TRBV7-3,TRBD1,TRBJ2-3,15,NA,TGTGCCAGCAGCCCCCGGACAGGGGCGGCAGATACGCAGTATTTT,CASSPRTGAADTQYF
TRBV6-1,TRBD2,TRBJ2-1,15,NA,TGTGCCAGCACCTGGACTAGCGGGGGGCGAAATGAGCAGTTCTTC,CASTWTSGGRNEQFF
TRBV27,NA,TRBJ2-7,13,NA,TGTGCCAGCAGTTTAGGACTCCACTACGAGCAGTACTTC,CASSLGLHYEQYF
TRBV5-1,TRBD2,TRBJ2-1,14,NA,TGCGCCGGACCCTCGGGACTAGCGGACAATGAGCAGTTCTTC,CAGPSGLADNEQFF
TRBV19,TRBD1,TRBJ2-7,15,NA,TGTGCCAGTAGTATCCGGGACAGGGCCTCCTACGAGCAGTACTTC,CASSIRDRASYEQYF
TRBV27,NA,TRBJ2-7,13,NA,TGTGCCAGCAGTTCTGGCAGGACGTACGAGCAGTACTTC,CASSSGRTYEQYF
TRBV13,TRBD1,TRBJ1-1,15,NA,TGTGCCAGCAGCTTCCGGGACAGACTGAACACTGAAGCTTTCTTT,CASSFRDRLNTEAFF
TRBV7-6,TRBD1,TRBJ2-5,17,NA,TGTGCCAGCAGCCCCATAGGGATGGGACAGGGGTCAGAGACCCAGTACTTC,CASSPIGMGQGSETQYF
TRBV28,NA,TRBJ1-2,15,once,TGTGCCAGCAGTTCCCTAAGTGAAAGGAAAGGCGGCTACACCTTC,CASSSLSERKGGYTF
TRBV7-6,NA,TRBJ2-6,14,once,TGTGCCAGCAGCTCCGACTCCGGGGCCAACGTCCTGACTTTC,CASSSDSGANVLTF
TRBV7-9,NA,TRBJ2-1,15,NA,TGTGCCAGCAGCTTAGGCCCTGGACCCTACAATGAGCAGTTCTTC,CASSLGPGPYNEQFF
TRBV30,NA,TRBJ2-1,12,NA,TGTGCCTGGAGTAACTCTTACAATGAGCAGTTCTTC,CAWSNSYNEQFF
TRBV19,NA,TRBJ2-5,13,NA,TGTGCCACCCTGGGGGGGGGCGCGGAGACCCAGTACTTC,CATLGGGAETQYF
TRBV30,NA,TRBJ1-2,14,NA,TGTGCCTGGAGTCTGGACCGAGCGAACTATGGCTACACCTTC,CAWSLDRANYGYTF
TRBV6-1,NA,TRBJ2-2,15,few,TGTGCCAGCAGTGAAGGCAGGCGGGTATCCGGGGAGCTGTTTTTT,CASSEGRRVSGELFF
TRBV4-2,NA,TRBJ1-1,13,NA,TGTGCCAGCAGCCAAGATCTAGGGCAGGAAGCTTTCTTT,CASSQDLGQEAFF
TRBV12-2,NA,TRBJ1-5,14,few,TGTGCAAGTCGCCTTGGACAGGGCAATCAGCCCCAGCATTTT,CASRLGQGNQPQHF
TRBV6-6,NA,TRBJ1-1,15,NA,TGTGCCAGCAGTTACTCGAAGGACAGAGGGACTGAAGCTTTCTTT,CASSYSKDRGTEAFF
TRBV10-3,NA,TRBJ2-5,12,NA,TGTGCCATAGGGACTTTCCAAGAGACCCAGTACTTC,CAIGTFQETQYF
TRBV4-1,NA,TRBJ2-3,14,once,TGCGCCAGCAGCCAAGCCCTGAGCACAGATACGCAGTATTTT,CASSQALSTDTQYF
TRBV7-3,NA,TRBJ2-5,15,NA,TGTGCCAGCAGCGAGAGCGGCTTCGAGGGGGAGACCCAGTACTTC,CASSESGFEGETQYF
TRBV11-3,NA,TRBJ2-1,18,NA,TGTGCCAGCAGCTCCAATACGGGTGCCGGGGTAACCTACAATGAGCAGTTCTTC,CASSSNTGAGVTYNEQFF
TRBV5-5,NA,TRBJ1-4,12,NA,TGTGCCAGCAGCATGAGGGGGGAAAAACTGTTTTTT,CASSMRGEKLFF
TRBV5-5,NA,TRBJ1-2,15,NA,TGTGCCAGCAGGGAGAATCAGGGGATATTCTATGGCTACACCTTC,CASRENQGIFYGYTF
TRBV9,TRBD2,TRBJ2-2,15,NA,TGTGCCAGCAGCGTAGACGGGGGGGGCACCGGGGAGCTGTTTTTT,CASSVDGGGTGELFF
TRBV7-9,NA,TRBJ2-5,14,NA,TGTGCCAGCAGCGATACAGTGGACCAAGAGACCCAGTACTTC,CASSDTVDQETQYF
TRBV29-1,TRBD2,TRBJ2-1,14,NA,TGCAGCGTTGAAGGACTAGCGGGGATTAATGAGCAGTTCTTC,CSVEGLAGINEQFF
TRBV5-4,NA,TRBJ2-1,15,NA,TGTGCCAGCAGCTTGGGGCTAGGGGGTATTGATGAGCAGTTCTTC,CASSLGLGGIDEQFF
TRBV9,NA,TRBJ1-5,15,NA,TGTGCCAGCAGCGTAGAAGGGGCAGGCAATCAGCCCCAGCATTTT,CASSVEGAGNQPQHF
TRBV5-6,NA,TRBJ1-3,17,medium-sized,TGTGCCAGCAGCTTGGGGGATTTGGGGAACTCTGGAAACACCATATATTTT,CASSLGDLGNSGNTIYF
TRBV2,TRBD1,TRBJ1-1,13,NA,TGTGCCAGCAGCCTGGGACAGGAGATTGAAGCTTTCTTT,CASSLGQEIEAFF
TRBV9,NA,TRBJ1-1,15,few,TGTGCCAGCAGCGTAGCGCGGGGTTTGAACACTGAAGCTTTCTTT,CASSVARGLNTEAFF
TRBV29-1,NA,TRBJ2-2,14,NA,TGCAGCGTTGAAGGCAGGGGTGACACCGGGGAGCTGTTTTTT,CSVEGRGDTGELFF
TRBV19,NA,TRBJ2-1,16,once,TGTGCCAGTAGTAACCTTGGGGAGAGCTCCTACAATGAGCAGTTCTTC,CASSNLGESSYNEQFF
TRBV30,NA,TRBJ2-7,13,once,TGTGCCTGGACCCCCTCTGGCGGGAACGAGCAGTACTTC,CAWTPSGGNEQYF
TRBV28,NA,TRBJ2-2,13,NA,TGTGCCAGCAGTTTACAGGAGCACGGGGAGCTGTTTTTT,CASSLQEHGELFF
TRBV19,NA,TRBJ1-2,13,NA,TGTGCCAGTAGTATTGTAGGAGACTATGGCTACACCTTC,CASSIVGDYGYTF
TRBV28,NA,TRBJ2-7,15,medium-sized,TGTGCCAGCAGTGCAGGCCCCTCGGTGAACTACGAGCAGTACTTC,CASSAGPSVNYEQYF
TRBV10-2,NA,TRBJ2-7,13,NA,TGCGCCAGCAGTGAGGGGGACTTCTACGAGCAGTACTTC,CASSEGDFYEQYF
TRBV7-3,NA,TRBJ1-1,13,once,TGTGCCAGCAGCCCTAGGGAGTACACTGAAGCTTTCTTT,CASSPREYTEAFF
TRBV19,NA,TRBJ2-7,14,NA,TGTGCCAGTAGTATAGTATGGCAAAACTACGAGCAGTACTTC,CASSIVWQNYEQYF
TRBV9,NA,TRBJ2-5,12,NA,TGTGCCAGCAGCGTGGGAGAGGAGACCCAGTACTTC,CASSVGEETQYF